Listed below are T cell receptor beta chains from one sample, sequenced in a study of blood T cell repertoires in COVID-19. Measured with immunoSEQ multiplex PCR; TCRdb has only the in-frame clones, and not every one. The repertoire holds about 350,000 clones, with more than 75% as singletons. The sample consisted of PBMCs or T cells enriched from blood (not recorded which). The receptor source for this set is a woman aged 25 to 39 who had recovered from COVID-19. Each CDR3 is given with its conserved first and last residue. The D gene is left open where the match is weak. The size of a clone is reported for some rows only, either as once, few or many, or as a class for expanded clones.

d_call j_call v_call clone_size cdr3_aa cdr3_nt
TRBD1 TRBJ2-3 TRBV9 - CASSPPGTGGTDTQYF TGTGCCAGCAGCCCTCCCGGGACAGGAGGAACAGATACGCAGTATTTT
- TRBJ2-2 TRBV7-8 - CASSLGPSVAGELFF TGTGCCAGCAGCCTGGGGCCTAGCGTGGCCGGGGAGCTGTTTTTT
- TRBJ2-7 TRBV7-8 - CASSSLAQNTYEQYF TGTGCCAGCAGCTCCCTGGCCCAGAATACCTACGAGCAGTACTTC
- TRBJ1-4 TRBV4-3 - CASSQDLVLRNEKLFF TGCGCCAGCAGCCAAGATCTAGTACTGCGTAATGAAAAACTGTTTTTT
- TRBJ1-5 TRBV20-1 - CSASRGNGYQPQHF TGCAGTGCTAGTAGGGGTAACGGTTATCAGCCCCAGCATTTT
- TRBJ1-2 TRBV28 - CASSLQGGYGYTF TGTGCCAGCAGTCTACAGGGCGGCTATGGCTACACCTTC
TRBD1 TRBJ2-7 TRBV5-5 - CASSFTGQASYEQYF TGTGCCAGCAGCTTTACCGGACAGGCTTCCTACGAGCAGTACTTC
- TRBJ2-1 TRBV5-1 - CASSLGESSYNEQFF TGCGCCAGCAGCTTGGGCGAGAGCTCCTACAATGAGCAGTTCTTC
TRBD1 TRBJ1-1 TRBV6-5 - CASRAGTGGWTEAFF TGTGCCAGTCGGGCCGGGACAGGGGGCTGGACTGAAGCTTTCTTT
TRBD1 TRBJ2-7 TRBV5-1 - CASSWTGTGVDEQYF TGCGCCAGCAGCTGGACCGGGACAGGGGTCGACGAGCAGTACTTC
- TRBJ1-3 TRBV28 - CASSGAPAFYF TGTGCCAGCAGTGGGGCCCCGGCTTTCTATTTT
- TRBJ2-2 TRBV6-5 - CASSHASNTGELFF TGTGCCAGCAGTCACGCGTCGAACACCGGGGAGCTGTTTTTT
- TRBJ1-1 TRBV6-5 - CASRRNTEAFF TGTGCCAGCAGGAGAAACACTGAAGCTTTCTTT
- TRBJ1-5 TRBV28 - CATGGFQPQHF TGTGCCACCGGGGGGTTTCAGCCCCAGCATTTT
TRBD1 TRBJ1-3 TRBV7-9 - CASSPRQGPSSGNTIYF TGTGCCAGCAGCCCCCGACAGGGTCCCTCCTCTGGAAACACCATATATTTT
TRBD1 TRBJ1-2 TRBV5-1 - CASSPGTANYGYTF TGCGCCAGCAGCCCTGGGACAGCAAACTATGGCTACACCTTC
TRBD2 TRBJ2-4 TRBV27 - CASRSSGTSGLGLAKNIQYF TGTGCCAGCAGATCCTCAGGGACTAGCGGTCTAGGTCTTGCCAAAAACATTCAGTACTTC
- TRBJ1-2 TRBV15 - CATSRDRVSYGYTF TGTGCCACCAGCAGAGACAGGGTTTCCTATGGCTACACCTTC
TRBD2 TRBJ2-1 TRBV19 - CASSTPPVAGGLYQYNEQFF TGTGCCAGTAGTACCCCGCCGGTGGCGGGGGGACTATATCAATACAATGAGCAGTTCTTC
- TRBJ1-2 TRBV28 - CASRSLFYGYTF TGTGCCAGCAGATCCTTGTTCTATGGCTACACCTTC
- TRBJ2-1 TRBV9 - CARHQRGNYNEQFF TGTGCCCGCCATCAGAGGGGGAACTACAATGAGCAGTTCTTC
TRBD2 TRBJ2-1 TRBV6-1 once CASSERSSGGPFSSYNEQFF TGTGCCAGCAGTGAACGGTCTAGCGGGGGCCCTTTCAGCTCCTACAATGAGCAGTTCTTC
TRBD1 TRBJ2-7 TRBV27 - CASSLWSGTGVHEQYF TGTGCCAGCAGTTTATGGTCCGGGACAGGGGTACACGAGCAGTACTTC
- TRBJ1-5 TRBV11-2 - CASSSDTILQHF TGTGCCAGCAGCTCGGACACCATACTCCAGCATTTT
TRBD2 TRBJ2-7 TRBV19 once CASGTSGASGEQYF TGTGCCAGTGGGACTAGCGGGGCATCGGGCGAGCAGTACTTC
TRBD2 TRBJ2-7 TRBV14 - CASSAASGGATYEQYF TGTGCCAGCAGCGCGGCTAGCGGGGGCGCGACGTACGAGCAGTACTTC
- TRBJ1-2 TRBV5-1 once CASSSRGTDYGYTF TGCGCCAGCAGCTCCAGGGGAACGGACTATGGCTACACCTTC
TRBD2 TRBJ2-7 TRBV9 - CASSVATGASGAHEQYF TGTGCCAGCAGCGTAGCTACTGGGGCTAGCGGGGCCCACGAGCAGTACTTC
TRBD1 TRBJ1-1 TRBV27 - CASKNRGNTEAFF TGTGCCAGCAAAAACAGGGGGAACACTGAAGCTTTCTTT
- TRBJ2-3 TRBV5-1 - CASSFTGYGDTQYF TGCGCCAGCAGCTTTACCGGGTACGGAGATACGCAGTATTTT
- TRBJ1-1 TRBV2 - CASGEGFNTEAFF TGTGCCAGCGGGGAGGGGTTTAACACTGAAGCTTTCTTT
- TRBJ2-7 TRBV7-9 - CASSYAEGIYEQYF TGTGCCAGCAGCTATGCGGAGGGAATCTACGAGCAGTACTTC
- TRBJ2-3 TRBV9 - CASSVDSGGGVSDTQYF TGTGCCAGCAGCGTAGATAGCGGTGGGGGTGTTTCAGATACGCAGTATTTT